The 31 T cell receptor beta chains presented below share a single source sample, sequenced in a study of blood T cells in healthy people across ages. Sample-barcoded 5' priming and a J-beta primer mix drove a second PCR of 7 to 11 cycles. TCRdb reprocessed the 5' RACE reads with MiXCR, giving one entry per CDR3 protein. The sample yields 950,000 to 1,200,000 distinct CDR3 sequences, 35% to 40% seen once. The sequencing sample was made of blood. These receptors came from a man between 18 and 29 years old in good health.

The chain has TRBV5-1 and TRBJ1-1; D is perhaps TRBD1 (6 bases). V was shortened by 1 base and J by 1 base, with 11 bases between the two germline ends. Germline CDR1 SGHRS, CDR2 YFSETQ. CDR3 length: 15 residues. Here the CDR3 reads CASSLQGFGNTEAFF. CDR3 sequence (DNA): TGCGCCAGCAGCTTGCAGGGGTTCGGGAACACTGAAGCTTTCTTT.

The chain's CDR3 is CASSQQGWRGYTF. CDR3 DNA sequence: TGTGCCAGCAGTCAGCAGGGTTGGCGGGGCTACACCTTC. The rearrangement links TRBV12-3 or TRBV12-4 to TRBJ1-2, with D perhaps matching TRBD1 (5 bases). Trimming stripped 5 bases from V and 8 bases from J, with 15 bases between. The CDR3 length is 13 residues.

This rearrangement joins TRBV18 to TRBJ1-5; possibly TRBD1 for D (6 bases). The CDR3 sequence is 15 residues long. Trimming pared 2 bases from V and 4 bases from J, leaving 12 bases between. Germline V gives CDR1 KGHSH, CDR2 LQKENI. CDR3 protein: CASSPGGAWNQPQHF. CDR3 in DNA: TGTGCCAGCTCACCAGGGGGGGCTTGGAATCAGCCCCAGCATTTT.

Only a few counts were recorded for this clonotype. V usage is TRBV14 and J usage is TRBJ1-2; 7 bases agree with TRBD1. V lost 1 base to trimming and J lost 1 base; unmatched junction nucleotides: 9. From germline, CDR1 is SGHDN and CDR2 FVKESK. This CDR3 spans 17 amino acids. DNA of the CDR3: TGTGCCAGCAGCCAAGTTTGGAGGGGGCACCTTAACTATGGCTACACCTTC. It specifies CASSQVWRGHLNYGYTF.

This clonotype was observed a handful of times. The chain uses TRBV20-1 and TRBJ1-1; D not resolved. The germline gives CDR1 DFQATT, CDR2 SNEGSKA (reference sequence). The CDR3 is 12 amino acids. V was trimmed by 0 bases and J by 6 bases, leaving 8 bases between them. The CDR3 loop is CSAREIAAEAFF. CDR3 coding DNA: TGCAGTGCTAGAGAAATCGCCGCTGAAGCTTTCTTT.

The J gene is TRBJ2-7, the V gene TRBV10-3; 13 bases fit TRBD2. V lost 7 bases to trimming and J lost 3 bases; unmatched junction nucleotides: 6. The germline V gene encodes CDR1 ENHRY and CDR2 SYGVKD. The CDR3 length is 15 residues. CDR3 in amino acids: CAINQGLAGYYEQYF. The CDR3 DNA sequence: TGTGCCATCAACCAGGGACTAGCGGGGTACTACGAGCAGTACTTC.

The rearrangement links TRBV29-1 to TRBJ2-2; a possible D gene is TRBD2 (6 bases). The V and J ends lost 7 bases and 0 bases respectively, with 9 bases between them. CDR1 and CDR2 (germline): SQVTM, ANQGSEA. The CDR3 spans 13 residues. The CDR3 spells CSGGLPNTGELFF. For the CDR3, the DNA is TGCAGCGGGGGACTCCCGAACACCGGGGAGCTGTTTTTT.

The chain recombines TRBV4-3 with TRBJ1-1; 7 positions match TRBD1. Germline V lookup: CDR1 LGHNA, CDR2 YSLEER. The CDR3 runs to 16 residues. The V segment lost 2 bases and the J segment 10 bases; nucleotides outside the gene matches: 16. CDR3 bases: TGCGCCAGCAGCCAATTTATGAACCGACAGGGAGGGGGAGCTTTCTTT. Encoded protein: CASSQFMNRQGGGAFF.

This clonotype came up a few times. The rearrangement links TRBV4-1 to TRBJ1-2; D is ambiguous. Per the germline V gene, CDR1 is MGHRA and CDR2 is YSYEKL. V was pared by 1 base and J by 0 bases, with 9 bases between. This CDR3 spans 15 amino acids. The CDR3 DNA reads TGCGCCAGCAGCCAAGTGGTAGGGACTAACTATGGCTACACCTTC. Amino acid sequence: CASSQVVGTNYGYTF.

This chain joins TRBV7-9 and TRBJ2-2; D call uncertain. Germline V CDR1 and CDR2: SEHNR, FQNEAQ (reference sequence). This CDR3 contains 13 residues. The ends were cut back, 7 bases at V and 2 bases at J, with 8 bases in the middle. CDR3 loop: CASTSRNTGELFF. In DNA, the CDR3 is TGTGCCAGCACCTCCCGTAACACCGGGGAGCTGTTTTTT.

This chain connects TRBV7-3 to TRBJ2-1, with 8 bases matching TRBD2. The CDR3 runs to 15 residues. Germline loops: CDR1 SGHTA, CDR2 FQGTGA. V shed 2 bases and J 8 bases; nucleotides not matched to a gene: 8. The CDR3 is CASSLGTRSVYEQFF. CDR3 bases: TGTGCCAGCAGCTTAGGGACTAGGAGTGTTTATGAGCAGTTCTTC.

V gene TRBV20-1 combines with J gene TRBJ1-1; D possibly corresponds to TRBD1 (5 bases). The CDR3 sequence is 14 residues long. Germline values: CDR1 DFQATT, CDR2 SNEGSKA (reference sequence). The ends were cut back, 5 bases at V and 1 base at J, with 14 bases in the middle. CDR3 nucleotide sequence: TGCAGTGCTCCGATCCACAGGACGAACACTGAAGCTTTCTTT. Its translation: CSAPIHRTNTEAFF.

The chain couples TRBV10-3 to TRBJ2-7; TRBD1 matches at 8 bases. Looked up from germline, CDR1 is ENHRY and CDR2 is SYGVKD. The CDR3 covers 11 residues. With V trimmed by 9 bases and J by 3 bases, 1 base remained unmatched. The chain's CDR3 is CAIGQGYEQYF. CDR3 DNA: TGTGCCATAGGACAGGGCTACGAGCAGTACTTC.

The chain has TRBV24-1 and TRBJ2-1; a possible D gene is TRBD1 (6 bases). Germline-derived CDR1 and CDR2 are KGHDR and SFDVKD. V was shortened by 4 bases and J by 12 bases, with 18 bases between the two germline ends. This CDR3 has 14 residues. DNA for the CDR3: TGTGCCACCAGTGACACAAACAGGGACCATGGGCAGTTCTTC. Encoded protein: CATSDTNRDHGQFF.

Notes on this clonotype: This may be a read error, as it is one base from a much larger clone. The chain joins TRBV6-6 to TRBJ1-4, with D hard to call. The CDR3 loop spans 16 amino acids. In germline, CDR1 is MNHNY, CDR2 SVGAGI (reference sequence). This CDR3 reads CASSYGEPRAKEKLFF. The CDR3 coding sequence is TGTGCCAGCAGTTACGGGGAGCCCCGGGCTAAAGAAAAACTGTTTTTT.

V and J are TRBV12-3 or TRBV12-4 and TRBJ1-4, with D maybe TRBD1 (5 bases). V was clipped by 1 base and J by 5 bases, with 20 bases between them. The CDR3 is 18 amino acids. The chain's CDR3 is CASSLGRTTDLPNEKLFF. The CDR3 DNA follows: TGTGCCAGCAGTTTAGGACGGACAACCGACCTACCAAATGAAAAACTGTTTTTT.

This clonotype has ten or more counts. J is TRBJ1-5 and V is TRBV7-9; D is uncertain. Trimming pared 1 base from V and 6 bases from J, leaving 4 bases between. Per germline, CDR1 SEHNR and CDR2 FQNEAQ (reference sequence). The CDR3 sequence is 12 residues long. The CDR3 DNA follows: TGTGCCAGCAGCTTAGGGACTCAGCCCCAGCATTTT. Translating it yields CASSLGTQPQHF.

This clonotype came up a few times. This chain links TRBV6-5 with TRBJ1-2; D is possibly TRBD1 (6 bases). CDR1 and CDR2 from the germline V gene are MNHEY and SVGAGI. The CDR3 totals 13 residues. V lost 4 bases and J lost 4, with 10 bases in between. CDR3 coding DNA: TGTGCCAGCAGTTGGATACAGGGCTATGGCTACACCTTC. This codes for CASSWIQGYGYTF.

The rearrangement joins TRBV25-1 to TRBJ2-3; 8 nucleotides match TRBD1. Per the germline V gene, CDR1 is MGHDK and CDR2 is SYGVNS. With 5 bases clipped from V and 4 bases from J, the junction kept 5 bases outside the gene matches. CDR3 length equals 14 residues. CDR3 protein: CASSNQGASDTQYF. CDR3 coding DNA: TGTGCCAGCAGTAATCAGGGGGCCTCAGATACGCAGTATTTT.

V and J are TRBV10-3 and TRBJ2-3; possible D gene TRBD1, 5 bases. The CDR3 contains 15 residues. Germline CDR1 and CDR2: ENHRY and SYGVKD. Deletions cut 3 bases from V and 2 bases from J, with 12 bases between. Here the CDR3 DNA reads TGTGCCATCAGTGACAGGGTTTTGGACACAGATACGCAGTATTTT. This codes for CAISDRVLDTDTQYF.

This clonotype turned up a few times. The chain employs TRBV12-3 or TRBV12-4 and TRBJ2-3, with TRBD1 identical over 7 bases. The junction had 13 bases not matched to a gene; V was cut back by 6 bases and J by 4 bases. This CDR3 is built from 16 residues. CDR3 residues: CASSNTSGQSADTQYF. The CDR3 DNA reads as TGTGCCAGCAGCAATACATCGGGACAGAGCGCAGATACGCAGTATTTT.

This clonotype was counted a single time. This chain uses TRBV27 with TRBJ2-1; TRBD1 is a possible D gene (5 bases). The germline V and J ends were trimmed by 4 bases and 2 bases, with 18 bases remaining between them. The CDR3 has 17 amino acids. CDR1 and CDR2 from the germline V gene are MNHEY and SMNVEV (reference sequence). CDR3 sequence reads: CASSSPQGEIAYNEQFF. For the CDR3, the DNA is TGTGCCAGCAGTTCTCCCCAGGGTGAGATTGCCTACAATGAGCAGTTCTTC.

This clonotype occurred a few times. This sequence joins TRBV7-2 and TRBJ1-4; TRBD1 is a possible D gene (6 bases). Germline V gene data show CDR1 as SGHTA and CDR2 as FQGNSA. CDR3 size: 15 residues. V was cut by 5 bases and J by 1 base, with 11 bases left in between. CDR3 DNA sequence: TGTGCCAGCAGCCCGAGGGGGAGAACTAATGAAAAACTGTTTTTT. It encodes CASSPRGRTNEKLFF.

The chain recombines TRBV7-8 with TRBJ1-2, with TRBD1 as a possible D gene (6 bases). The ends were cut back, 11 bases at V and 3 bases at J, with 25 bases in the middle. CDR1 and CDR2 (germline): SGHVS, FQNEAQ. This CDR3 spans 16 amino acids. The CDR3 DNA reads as TGTGCCTCCCAGAACGACAGGAATTTCTTACACTATGGCTACACCTTC. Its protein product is CASQNDRNFLHYGYTF.

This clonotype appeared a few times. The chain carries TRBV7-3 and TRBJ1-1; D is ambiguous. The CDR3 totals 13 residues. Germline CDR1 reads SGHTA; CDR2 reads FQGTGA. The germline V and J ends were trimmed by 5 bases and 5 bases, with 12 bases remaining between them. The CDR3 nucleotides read TGTGCCAGCAGCGACCGGGCCGAGACTGAAGCTTTCTTT. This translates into CASSDRAETEAFF.

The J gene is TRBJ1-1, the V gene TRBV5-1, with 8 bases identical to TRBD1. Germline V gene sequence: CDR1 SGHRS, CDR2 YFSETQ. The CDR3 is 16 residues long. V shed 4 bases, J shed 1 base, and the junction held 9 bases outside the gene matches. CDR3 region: CASSLYKGQANTEAFF. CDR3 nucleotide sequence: TGCGCCAGCAGCCTGTACAAGGGACAGGCGAACACTGAAGCTTTCTTT.

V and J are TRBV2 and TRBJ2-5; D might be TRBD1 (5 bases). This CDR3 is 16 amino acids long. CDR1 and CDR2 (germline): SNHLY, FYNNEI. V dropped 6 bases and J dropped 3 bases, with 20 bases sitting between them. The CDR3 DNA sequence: TGTGCCAGCAGCTCCTCATATGTTACAGGTGAAGAGACCCAGTACTTC. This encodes CASSSSYVTGEETQYF.

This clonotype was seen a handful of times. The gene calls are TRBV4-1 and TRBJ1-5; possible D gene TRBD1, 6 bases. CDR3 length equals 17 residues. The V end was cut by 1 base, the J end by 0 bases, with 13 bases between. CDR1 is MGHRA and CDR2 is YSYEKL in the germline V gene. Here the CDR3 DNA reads TGCGCCAGCAGCCAAGGGACAGCGGAATATAGCAATCAGCCCCAGCATTTT. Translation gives CASSQGTAEYSNQPQHF.

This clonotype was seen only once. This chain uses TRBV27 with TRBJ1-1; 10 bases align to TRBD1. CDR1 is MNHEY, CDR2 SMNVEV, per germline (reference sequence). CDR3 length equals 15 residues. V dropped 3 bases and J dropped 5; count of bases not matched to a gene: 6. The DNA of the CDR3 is TGTGCCAGCAGTTTTACGGGACAGGGGTTGACTGAAGCTTTCTTT. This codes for CASSFTGQGLTEAFF.

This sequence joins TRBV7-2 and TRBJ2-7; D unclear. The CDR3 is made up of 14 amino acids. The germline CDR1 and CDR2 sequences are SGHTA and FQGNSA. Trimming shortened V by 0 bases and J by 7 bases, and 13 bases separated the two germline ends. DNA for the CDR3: TGTGCCAGCAGCTTAGCGCACTCCGTCAATGAGCAGTACTTC. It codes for CASSLAHSVNEQYF. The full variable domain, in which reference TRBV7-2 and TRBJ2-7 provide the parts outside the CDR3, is GAGVSQSPSNKVTEKGKDVELRCDPISGHTALYWYRQSLGQGLEFLIYFQGNSAPDKSGLPSDRFSAERTGGSVSTLTIQRTQQEDSAVYLCASSLAHSVNEQYFGPGTRLTVT.

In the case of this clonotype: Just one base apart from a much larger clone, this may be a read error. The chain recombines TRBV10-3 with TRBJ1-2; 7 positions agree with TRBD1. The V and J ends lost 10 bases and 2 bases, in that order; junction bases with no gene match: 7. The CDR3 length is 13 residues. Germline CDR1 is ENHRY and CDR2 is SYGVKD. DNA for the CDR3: TGTGCCACCAGGGGGACAAGGAACTATGGCTACACCTTC. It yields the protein CATRGTRNYGYTF.